Each of the 14 T cell receptor beta chains below was sequenced from the same sample in a study of Graves' ophthalmopathy and Graves' hyperthyroidism listed by TCRdb under 2018. Sequencing relied on an Illumina HiSeq 2000. For repertoire sequencing, the TCR beta CDR3 regions were amplified from RNA transcripts. The first round of RT-PCR was done with HTBI primers and the Qiagen OneStep RT-PCR kit, and was followed by a second round of multiplex PCR, then size selection and purification. Through fastp at Q25 and MiXCR, TCRdb rebuilt clones from the public reads, retaining in-frame beta chains. Under each unique CDR3 protein, matching rows form one entry showing the most common genes and DNA. For this sample there are hundreds of thousands of distinct CDR3 sequences; 20% to 25% appear just once. The top ten clonotypes cover more than 5.5% of the sample. The specimen sequenced was peripheral blood. The receptors were sampled from a woman aged 18-35 years with stable Graves' hyperthyroidism. Some clones in this sample may be carry-over from other donors' samples. Donor details come from another sample of the same person, matched by shared clones.

The chain has TRBV12-5 and TRBJ2-7, with 8 bases identical to TRBD1. Losses at the gene ends were 8 bases for V and 4 bases for J; bases not matched to a gene: 7. Germline V gives CDR1 LGHNT, CDR2 FRNRAP. The CDR3 is 13 residues long. CDR3 bases: TGTGCTAGTACGAAGGGGACAGGTTACGAGCAGTACTTC. It is translated as CASTKGTGYEQYF. Together with reference TRBV12-5 and TRBJ2-7, the CDR3 gives the full variable domain: DARVTQTPRHKVTEMGQEVTMRCQPILGHNTVFWYRQTMMQGLELLAYFRNRAPLDDSGMPKDRFSAEMPDATLATLKIQPSEPRDSAVYFCASTKGTGYEQYFGPGTRLTVT.

This chain uses TRBV4-2 with TRBJ2-6, with TRBD2 matching 11 bases. V was clipped by 0 bases and J by 0 bases; unmatched bases: 4. The CDR3 is made up of 19 amino acids. Germline V gene data show CDR1 as LGHNA and CDR2 as YNFKEQ. In nucleotides, the CDR3 is TGTGCCAGCAGCCAAGAGGGGCTAGCGGGGGGCTCTGGGGCCAACGTCCTGACTTTC. Its protein product is CASSQEGLAGGSGANVLTF.

V usage is TRBV30 and J usage is TRBJ1-6; the D gene is possibly TRBD1 (6 bases). Trimming pared 2 bases from V and 9 bases from J, leaving 17 bases between. This CDR3 comprises 15 residues. In germline, CDR1 is GTSNPN, CDR2 SVGIG (reference sequence). The CDR3 nucleotides are TGTGCCTGGAGTTTCGTTTTAGGGGGGAGTTCACCCCTCCACTTT. Residues: CAWSFVLGGSSPLHF. The whole variable domain, filled in from reference TRBV30 and TRBJ1-6, reads SQTIHQWPATLVQPVGSPLSLECTVEGTSNPNLYWYRQAAGRGLQLLFYSVGIGQISSEVPQNLSASRPQDRQFILSSKKLLLSDSGFYLCAWSFVLGGSSPLHFGNGTRLTVT.

A few counts support this clonotype. This CDR3 reads CASRDSDPAYEQYF. As DNA, the CDR3 is TGTGCCAGCCGGGACTCCGACCCTGCCTACGAGCAGTACTTC. This chain connects TRBV14 to TRBJ2-7, with TRBD2 as a possible D gene (6 bases). Germline CDR1 SGHDN, CDR2 FVKESK. CDR3 length: 14 amino acids. V lost 8 bases and J 2 bases, leaving 16 bases between the germline ends.

This clonotype was seen repeatedly, ten times or more. The V gene is TRBV12-3 or TRBV12-4, the J gene TRBJ1-5; weak D call: TRBD1 (5 bases). The CDR3 extends over 15 amino acids. V was pared by 3 bases and J by 2 bases, with 11 bases between. The CDR3 nucleotides read TGTGCCAGCAGTTTCCGGGACGTGGGCAATCAGCCCCAGCATTTT. Translating gives CASSFRDVGNQPQHF.

This clonotype was counted at least ten times. The rearrangement links TRBV6-2 or TRBV6-3 to TRBJ1-1; D uncertain. V was trimmed by 6 bases and J by 3 bases, leaving 8 bases between them. The germline gives CDR1 MNHEY, CDR2 SVGEGT. The CDR3 totals 12 residues. CDR3 sequence reads: CASSRPDTEAFF. CDR3 DNA sequence: TGTGCCAGCAGCCGGCCGGACACTGAAGCTTTCTTT.

This clonotype was detected ten times or more. The V call is TRBV9, the J call TRBJ2-5; the D gene is possibly TRBD1 (8 bases). V dropped 0 bases and J dropped 2 bases, with 17 bases sitting between them. Germline V gene lookup returns CDR1 SGDLS and CDR2 YYNGEE. This CDR3 comprises 17 residues. CDR3 residues: CASSVEPGGQGQETQYF. The CDR3 DNA follows: TGTGCCAGCAGCGTAGAACCGGGAGGACAGGGACAAGAGACCCAGTACTTC.

There are many counts of this clonotype. The chain couples TRBV10-2 to TRBJ2-4, with D possibly called TRBD1 or TRBD2 (6 bases each). CDR3 size: 13 residues. Germline values: CDR1 WSHSY, CDR2 SAAADI. The V end lost 4 bases, the J end lost 7 bases, and 11 bases lay between the germline ends. CDR3 coding DNA: TGCGCCAGCAGTGCACGGGGGCTGAACATTCAGTACTTC. Translating it yields CASSARGLNIQYF.

This clonotype was recorded many times. The J gene is TRBJ2-7, the V gene TRBV12-3 or TRBV12-4, with 7 bases identical to TRBD1. The V and J ends lost 2 bases and 2 bases, in that order; junction bases with no gene match: 6. The CDR3 consists of 15 residues. Written as DNA, the CDR3 is TGTGCCAGCAGTTTAAGGGACAGCTTTCCCTACGAGCAGTACTTC. Translation gives CASSLRDSFPYEQYF.

The chain recombines TRBV2 with TRBJ1-2; D is unclear. V was trimmed by 7 bases and J by 3 bases, leaving 6 bases between them. The germline V gene encodes CDR1 SNHLY and CDR2 FYNNEI. The CDR3 runs 11 residues. The chain's CDR3 is CASTPYYGYTF. CDR3 nucleotide sequence: TGTGCCAGCACACCGTACTATGGCTACACCTTC.

Concerning this clonotype: This CDR3 is missing its conserved last phenylalanine or tryptophan, likely due to a read error. The chain combines TRBV29-1 with TRBJ1-2; possibly TRBD1 for D (5 bases). V lost 0 bases and J lost 2, with 10 bases in between. The CDR3 length is 14 residues. Germline-derived CDR1 and CDR2 are SQVTM and ANQGSEA. CDR3 DNA: TGCAGCGTTGAAGATGGGGGAGACAACTATGGCTACACCTAC. Amino acids: CSVEDGGDNYGYTY.

This clonotype was counted many times. The chain carries TRBV7-9 and TRBJ2-2, with 9 bases that match TRBD1. With 4 bases clipped from V and 3 bases from J, the junction kept 6 bases outside the gene matches. The CDR3 contains 16 residues. The germline CDR1 and CDR2 sequences are SEHNR and FQNEAQ (reference sequence). The CDR3 nucleotides read TGTGCCAGCAGCTCGACCGGGACAGGGCACACCGGGGAGCTGTTTTTT. Protein: CASSSTGTGHTGELFF.

V and J are TRBV20-1 and TRBJ1-5, with a possible D match to TRBD1 (6 bases). Germline V gene lookup returns CDR1 DFQATT and CDR2 SNEGSKA (reference sequence). Between the trimmed V and J ends, which lost 1 base and 4 bases, there was a span of 14 bases. The CDR3 extends over 15 amino acids. CDR3 residues: CSARGGRGRNQPQHF. The CDR3 DNA follows: TGCAGTGCTAGAGGTGGGAGGGGGAGGAATCAGCCCCAGCATTTT.

This clonotype was picked up many times. V gene TRBV19 combines with J gene TRBJ1-5; D gene uncertain. Germline CDR1 LNHDA, CDR2 SQIVND (reference sequence). The length of the CDR3 is 16 residues. V dropped 10 bases and J dropped 7 bases, with 26 bases sitting between them. The CDR3 sequence is CATHPDPKTAGQPQHF. Written as DNA, the CDR3 is TGTGCCACCCACCCGGACCCCAAAACGGCAGGCCAGCCCCAGCATTTT.